The 19 T cell receptor beta chains below come from one sample, sequenced in a study. TCRdb itself ran the 5' RACE reads through MiXCR, one entry per CDR3 protein. The sample shows 45,000 to 55,000 distinct CDR3 sequences, almost 25% of them seen only once. The specimen sequenced was tumor-infiltrating naive CD4+ T cells sorted from the breast tumor. Regarding subset: naive CD4+ T cells, CD4+CD45RA+CD25-. The receptors derive from a female donor with breast cancer.

V and J are TRBV7-8 and TRBJ1-6, with 8 bases aligning to TRBD1. The length of the CDR3 is 20 residues. Germline-derived CDR1 and CDR2 are SGHVS and FQNEAQ. After removal of 2 bases from V and 7 bases from J, the junction contained 19 bases not matched to a gene. The CDR3: CASSLIFGGRTGKNNSPLHF. The CDR3 nucleotides read TGTGCCAGCAGCTTAATCTTCGGGGGGCGGACAGGGAAGAACAATTCACCCCTCCACTTT. Full variable domain (remainder filled in from reference TRBV7-8 and TRBJ1-6): GAGVSQSPRYKVAKRGQDVALRCDPISGHVSLFWYQQALGQGPEFLTYFQNEAQLDKSGLPSDRFFAERPEGSVSTLKIQRTQQEDSAVYLCASSLIFGGRTGKNNSPLHFGNGTRLTVT.

The chain recombines TRBV7-2 with TRBJ2-5; D tentatively reads TRBD1 or TRBD2 (5 bases each). This CDR3 spans 13 amino acids. V was clipped by 5 bases and J by 4 bases, with 11 bases between them. In germline, CDR1 is SGHTA, CDR2 FQGNSA. CDR3 protein: CASSPGTSETQYF. The CDR3 DNA reads TGTGCCAGCAGCCCCGGGACGTCAGAGACCCAGTACTTC.

This clonotype occurred many times. The chain is built from TRBV6-5 and TRBJ2-2; maybe TRBD1 (6 bases). This CDR3 is 15 amino acids long. Germline V gives CDR1 MNHEY, CDR2 SVGAGI. With 6 bases removed from V and 5 bases from J, the gap between germline ends came to 16 bases. The CDR3 DNA reads as TGTGCCAGCAGCGAAGACAGGAAAGGGACCGGGGAGCTGTTTTTT. Amino acids: CASSEDRKGTGELFF.

The J gene is TRBJ1-2, the V gene TRBV4-1; 7 nucleotides align to TRBD1. The germline V gene has CDR1 MGHRA and CDR2 YSYEKL. The length of the CDR3 is 16 residues. Germline trimming cut 0 bases from V and 4 bases from J; bases unmatched to any gene: 8. The CDR3 here is CASSQDPGGAFYGYTF. CDR3 DNA: TGCGCCAGCAGCCAAGACCCAGGGGGGGCCTTCTATGGCTACACCTTC.

This clonotype was counted only a few times. J is TRBJ2-3 and V is TRBV4-2; 11 bases line up with TRBD2. The CDR3 spans 18 residues. The V gene end was trimmed by 1 base and the J gene end by 6 bases; junction bases not matched to a gene: 12. Per the germline V gene, CDR1 is LGHNA and CDR2 is YNFKEQ. Written as DNA, the CDR3 is TGTGCCAGCAGCCAAGTGACGGGGCTAGCGGGAGGCGGGGATACGCAGTATTTT. Translated, it gives CASSQVTGLAGGGDTQYF.

This clonotype is termed medium-sized. This sequence joins TRBV5-1 and TRBJ1-4; D might be TRBD1 (6 bases). The CDR3 spans 16 residues. V was shortened by 4 bases and J by 6 bases, with 19 bases between the two germline ends. CDR1 and CDR2 from the germline V gene are SGHRS and YFSETQ. CDR3 amino acids: CASSLGPGATYEKLFF. The CDR3, as DNA: TGCGCCAGCAGCCTTGGACCAGGGGCCACATATGAAAAACTGTTTTTT.

This clonotype was seen ten or more times. This rearrangement joins TRBV20-1 to TRBJ1-4, with TRBD1 matching over 8 bases. CDR3 size: 14 residues. With V trimmed by 5 bases and J by 7 bases, 9 bases remained unmatched. Germline assignment: CDR1 DFQATT and CDR2 SNEGSKA (reference sequence). CDR3 sequence reads: CSAPGGSLSEKLFF. CDR3 nucleotide sequence: TGCAGTGCTCCAGGGGGCAGCCTTAGTGAAAAACTGTTTTTT.

This clonotype appeared a few times. The chain links TRBV20-1 to TRBJ1-1; a weak D match, TRBD1 (5 bases). Germline values: CDR1 DFQATT, CDR2 SNEGSKA (reference sequence). V lost 6 bases to trimming and J lost 5 bases, with 13 bases between them. This CDR3 spans 12 amino acids. The CDR3 coding sequence is TGCAGTGCCAGTGGGGGGAGGACTGAAGCTTTCTTT. It codes for CSASGGRTEAFF.

The sample holds one count of this clonotype. The CDR3 carries no conserved terminal phenylalanine or tryptophan, so it likely arises from a read error. The V call is TRBV12-3 or TRBV12-4, the J call TRBJ2-5, with D possibly being TRBD2 (5 bases). This CDR3 region has 14 residues. The V end lost 6 bases, the J end lost 2 bases, and 13 bases lay between the germline ends. CDR3 sequence: CASSTQRKQETQYL. DNA for the CDR3: TGTGCCAGCAGCACTCAGCGGAAACAAGAGACCCAGTACCTC.

This sequence joins TRBV5-1 and TRBJ2-2, with D unclear. This CDR3 region has 12 residues. Trimming stripped 4 bases from V and 4 bases from J, with 5 bases between. CDR1 is SGHRS and CDR2 is YFSETQ in the germline V gene. Here the CDR3 reads CASSPVTGELFF. The CDR3 region has the DNA TGCGCCAGCAGCCCGGTCACCGGGGAGCTGTTTTTT. Complete variable domain (other parts from reference TRBV5-1 and TRBJ2-2): KAGVTQTPRYLIKTRGQQVTLSCSPISGHRSVSWYQQTPGQGLQFLFEYFSETQRNKGNFPGRFSGRQFSNSRSEMNVSTLELGDSALYLCASSPVTGELFFGEGSRLTVL.

The rearrangement uses TRBV5-6 and TRBJ1-3, with a weak D call TRBD1 (6 bases). The V end lost 4 bases, the J end lost 0 bases, and 14 bases lay between the germline ends. The CDR3 sequence is 16 residues long. From germline, CDR1 is SGHDT and CDR2 YYEEEE. CDR3 sequence reads: CASSGDILLSGNTIYF. CDR3 nucleotide sequence: TGTGCCAGCAGCGGGGACATTTTACTCTCTGGAAACACCATATATTTT.

This chain uses TRBV24-1 with TRBJ2-1; either TRBD1 or TRBD2 may supply D (6 bases each). The CDR3 covers 16 residues. CDR1 and CDR2 (germline): KGHDR, SFDVKD. The V and J ends lost 3 bases and 3 bases respectively, with 14 bases between them. CDR3: CATSDPSGGLYNEQFF. The CDR3 DNA follows: TGTGCCACCAGTGATCCCTCCGGGGGCCTCTACAATGAGCAGTTCTTC.

V is TRBV20-1 and J is TRBJ2-5; the match to TRBD2 covers 12 bases. The junction had 5 bases not matched to a gene; V was cut back by 8 bases and J by 7 bases. The CDR3 contains 12 residues. In germline, CDR1 is DFQATT, CDR2 SNEGSKA (reference sequence). The CDR3 region is CSPTSGSGTQYF. Written as DNA, the CDR3 is TGCAGTCCGACTAGCGGGAGTGGGACCCAGTACTTC.

This sequence joins TRBV7-2 and TRBJ1-1; no clear D gene. Trimming left V 7 bases short and J 1 base short, with 13 bases between. This CDR3 contains 14 residues. Per germline, CDR1 SGHTA and CDR2 FQGNSA. The CDR3 region is CASTGRIWNTEAFF. The CDR3 nucleotides are TGTGCCAGCACAGGACGGATCTGGAACACTGAAGCTTTCTTT. Together with reference TRBV7-2 and TRBJ1-1, the CDR3 gives the full variable domain: GAGVSQSPSNKVTEKGKDVELRCDPISGHTALYWYRQSLGQGLEFLIYFQGNSAPDKSGLPSDRFSAERTGGSVSTLTIQRTQQEDSAVYLCASTGRIWNTEAFFGQGTRLTVV.

V and J are TRBV20-1 and TRBJ1-5; D not certain. Germline loops: CDR1 DFQATT, CDR2 SNEGSKA (reference sequence). V was cut by 6 bases and J by 3 bases, with 15 bases left in between. This CDR3 has 14 amino acids. DNA of the CDR3: TGCAGTGCAATCTCGGGCCGTCCCAATCAGCCCCAGCATTTT. Amino acid sequence: CSAISGRPNQPQHF.

The table lists this clonotype with many counts. V gene TRBV10-2 combines with J gene TRBJ2-1; maybe TRBD2 (5 bases). V was shortened by 7 bases and J by 6 bases, with 7 bases between the two germline ends. Germline CDR1 reads WSHSY; CDR2 reads SAAADI. This CDR3 has 11 amino acids. DNA of the CDR3: TGCGCCAGCACTCGGGGCAATGAGCAGTTCTTC. This encodes CASTRGNEQFF.

This clonotype is a singleton in its sample. A junction end diverges from the germline sequence, so it may reflect a read error. CDR3: CASSVTEGRETRYF. The DNA for the CDR3 is TGTGCCAGCAGCGTAACGGAGGGGAGGGAGACCCGGTACTTC. V gene TRBV9 combines with J gene TRBJ2-5; 7 nucleotides line up with TRBD2. In germline, CDR1 is SGDLS, CDR2 YYNGEE. The CDR3 spans 14 residues.

V gene TRBV7-9 combines with J gene TRBJ2-3; D not resolved. Trimming left V 1 base short and J 6 bases short, with 8 bases between. There are 13 residues in the CDR3. Germline V gene lookup returns CDR1 SEHNR and CDR2 FQNEAQ (reference sequence). CDR3 DNA: TGTGCCAGCAGCTTAGGAACAGCGGATACGCAGTATTTT. As protein: CASSLGTADTQYF.

This clonotype was found a few times. The V and J genes are TRBV6-2 or TRBV6-3 and TRBJ2-4; tentatively, D is TRBD2 (5 bases). This CDR3 spans 15 amino acids. In germline, CDR1 is MNHEY, CDR2 SVGEGT. Trimming shortened V by 2 bases and J by 3 bases, and 11 bases separated the two germline ends. CDR3 in amino acids: CASSYEGSGKNIQYF. DNA of the CDR3: TGTGCCAGCAGTTACGAGGGAAGTGGCAAAAACATTCAGTACTTC.